The following is a T cell receptor beta chain sequence with its context. What it binds is unknown. PCR used 60 Vbeta primers and 13 Jbeta primers. The method was immunoSEQ multiplex PCR; TCRdb's version includes in-frame clones alone and lacks a portion of them. The sample lists 110,000 or so clones; 74% were seen once. The entry originates in a study of cytomegalovirus exposure and HLA in healthy donors. The CDR3 spans 14 residues. J gave up 9 bases and V 6 bases, and 5 bases lay outside the gene matches. CDR1 and CDR2 from the germline V gene are KGHSH and LQKENI. Whole-study findings and limits: For most TCR beta V segments, an earlier analysis put the productive rate at about 87% or about 30% of the time. A list of 150 to 200 TCR beta chains associated with cytomegalovirus was given. As a later analysis revealed, the rate of TCR association differed by HLA locus, with DRB1 most and HLA-C fewest.

This TCR came from a woman aged 50 to 65 in good health and CMV-seropositive. This chain connects TRBV18 to TRBJ1-6, with 10 bases fitting TRBD1. What was sequenced was PBMCs. The CDR3 DNA reads as TGTGCCAGCTCGCTGGGACAGGGGAGTTCACCCCTCCACTTT. Protein: CASSLGQGSSPLHF.